These 3 T cell receptor beta chains share one sample of origin, sequenced in a study of cytomegalovirus exposure and HLA in healthy donors. The repertoire was sequenced with immunoSEQ multiplex PCR; TCRdb's copy has only in-frame clones and lacks some. The sample has 130,000 to 150,000 clones; approximately 85% are singletons. The sequencing sample was made of PBMCs. The receptor source for this set is a woman aged 25 to 39 in good health and CMV-seronegative.

V gene TRBV5-1 combines with J gene TRBJ2-6, with 8 bases lining up with TRBD1. CDR3 length: 15 residues. Germline assignment: CDR1 SGHRS and CDR2 YFSETQ. With 3 bases clipped from V and 2 bases from J, the junction kept 1 base outside the gene matches. CDR3 DNA: TGCGCCAGCAGCTCGACAGGGGCTGGGGCCAACGTCCTGACTTTC. Protein product: CASSSTGAGANVLTF.

The chain links TRBV5-4 to TRBJ2-7, with a tentative D call TRBD1 (6 bases). V lost 4 bases, J lost 5 bases, and 19 bases lay in between. The germline gives CDR1 SGHNT, CDR2 YYREEE (reference sequence). CDR3 length: 15 amino acids. For the CDR3, the DNA is TGTGCCAGCAGCGTCAGGACAGCCGGATTGGACGAGCAGTACTTC. This encodes CASSVRTAGLDEQYF.

This chain links TRBV20-1 with TRBJ1-1; D uncertain. The V end lost 3 bases, the J end lost 8 bases, and 7 bases lay between the germline ends. Germline V lookup: CDR1 DFQATT, CDR2 SNEGSKA (reference sequence). The CDR3 is 10 amino acids. This chain's CDR3 is CSASNIEAFF. The CDR3, as DNA: TGCAGTGCTAGTAATATAGAAGCTTTCTTT.